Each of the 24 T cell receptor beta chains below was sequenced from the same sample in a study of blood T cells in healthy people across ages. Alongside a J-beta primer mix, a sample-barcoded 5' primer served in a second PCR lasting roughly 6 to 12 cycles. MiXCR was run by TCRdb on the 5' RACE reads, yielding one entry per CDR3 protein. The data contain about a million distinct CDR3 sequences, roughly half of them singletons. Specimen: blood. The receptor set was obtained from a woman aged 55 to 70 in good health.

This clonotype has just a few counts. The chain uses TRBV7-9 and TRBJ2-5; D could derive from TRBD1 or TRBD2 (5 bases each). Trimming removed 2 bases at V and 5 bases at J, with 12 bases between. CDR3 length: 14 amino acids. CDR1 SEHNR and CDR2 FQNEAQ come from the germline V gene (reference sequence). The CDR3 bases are TGTGCCAGCAGCTTACCGGGACCGGGGGAGACCCAGTACTTC. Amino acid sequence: CASSLPGPGETQYF.

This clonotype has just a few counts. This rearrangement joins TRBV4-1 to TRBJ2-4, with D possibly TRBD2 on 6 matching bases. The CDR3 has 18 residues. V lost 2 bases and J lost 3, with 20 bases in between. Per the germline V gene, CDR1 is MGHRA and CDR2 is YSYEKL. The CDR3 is CASSQSILGGLVKNIQYF. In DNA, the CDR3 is TGCGCCAGCAGCCAAAGTATCCTCGGAGGGCTAGTCAAAAACATTCAGTACTTC.

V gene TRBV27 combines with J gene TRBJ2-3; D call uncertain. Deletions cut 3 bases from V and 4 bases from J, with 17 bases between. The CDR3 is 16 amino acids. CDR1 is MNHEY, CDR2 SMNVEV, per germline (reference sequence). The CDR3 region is CASSFESGRVPDTQYF. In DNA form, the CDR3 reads TGTGCCAGCAGTTTTGAATCAGGTCGGGTACCAGATACGCAGTATTTT.

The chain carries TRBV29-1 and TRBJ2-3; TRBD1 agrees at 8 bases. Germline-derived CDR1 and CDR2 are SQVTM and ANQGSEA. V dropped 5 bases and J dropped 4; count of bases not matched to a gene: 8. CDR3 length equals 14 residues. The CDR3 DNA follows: TGCAGCGTTTCTGAGACAGGGGTAGCAGATACGCAGTATTTT. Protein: CSVSETGVADTQYF.

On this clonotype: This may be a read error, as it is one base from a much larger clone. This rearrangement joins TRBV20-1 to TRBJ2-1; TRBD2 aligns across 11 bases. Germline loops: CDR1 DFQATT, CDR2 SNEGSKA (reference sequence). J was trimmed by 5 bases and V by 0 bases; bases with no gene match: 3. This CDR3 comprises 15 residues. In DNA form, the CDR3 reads TGCAGTGCTAGAGACCCGGGACTAGCGGACAATGAGCAGTTCTTC. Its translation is CSARDPGLADNEQFF.

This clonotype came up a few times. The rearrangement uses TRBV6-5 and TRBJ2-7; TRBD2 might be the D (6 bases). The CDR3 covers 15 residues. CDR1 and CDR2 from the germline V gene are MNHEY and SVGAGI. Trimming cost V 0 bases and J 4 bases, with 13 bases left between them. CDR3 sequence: CASSYSVRGGYEQYF. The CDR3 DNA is TGTGCCAGCAGTTACTCGGTTCGAGGAGGGTACGAGCAGTACTTC.

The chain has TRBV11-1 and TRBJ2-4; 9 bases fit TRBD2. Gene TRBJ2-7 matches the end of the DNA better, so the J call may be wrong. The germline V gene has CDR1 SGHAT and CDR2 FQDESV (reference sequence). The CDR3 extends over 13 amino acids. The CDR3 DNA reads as TGTGCCAGCCGCCAGGGACTAGCATACGAGCAGTACTTC. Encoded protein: CASRQGLAYEQYF.

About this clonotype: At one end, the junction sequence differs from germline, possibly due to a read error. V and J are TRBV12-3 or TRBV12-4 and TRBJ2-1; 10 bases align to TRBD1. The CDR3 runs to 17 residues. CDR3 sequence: CASSLPRTGGAYNEQFF. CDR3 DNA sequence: TGTGCCAGCAGTCTACCAAGGACAGGGGGGGCCTACAACGAGCAGTTCTTC.

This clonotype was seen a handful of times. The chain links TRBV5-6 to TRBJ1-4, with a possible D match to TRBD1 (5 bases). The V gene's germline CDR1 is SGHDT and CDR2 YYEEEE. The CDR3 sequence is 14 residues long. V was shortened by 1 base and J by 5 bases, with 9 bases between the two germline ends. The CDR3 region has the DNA TGTGCCAGCAGCTTGACAGGTTTAAATGAAAAACTGTTTTTT. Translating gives CASSLTGLNEKLFF.

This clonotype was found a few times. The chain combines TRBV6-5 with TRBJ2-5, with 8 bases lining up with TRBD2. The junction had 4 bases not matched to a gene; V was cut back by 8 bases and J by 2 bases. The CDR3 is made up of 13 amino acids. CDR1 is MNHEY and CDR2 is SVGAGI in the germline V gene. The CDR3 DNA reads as TGTGCCAGCCGGGGGGGGAATCAAGAGACCCAGTACTTC. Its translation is CASRGGNQETQYF.

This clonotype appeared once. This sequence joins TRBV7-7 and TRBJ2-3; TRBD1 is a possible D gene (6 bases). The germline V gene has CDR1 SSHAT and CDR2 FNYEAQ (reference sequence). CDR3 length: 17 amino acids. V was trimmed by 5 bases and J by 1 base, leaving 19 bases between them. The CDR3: CASSPIGGTHRTDTQYF. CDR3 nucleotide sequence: TGTGCCAGCAGCCCCATAGGGGGTACCCACCGCACAGATACGCAGTATTTT.

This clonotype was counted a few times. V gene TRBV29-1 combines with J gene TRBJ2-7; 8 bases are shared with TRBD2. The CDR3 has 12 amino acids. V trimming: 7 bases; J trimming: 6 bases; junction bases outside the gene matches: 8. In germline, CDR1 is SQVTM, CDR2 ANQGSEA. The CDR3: CSAHGLASEQYF. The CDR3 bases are TGCAGCGCCCATGGACTAGCCAGCGAGCAGTACTTC.

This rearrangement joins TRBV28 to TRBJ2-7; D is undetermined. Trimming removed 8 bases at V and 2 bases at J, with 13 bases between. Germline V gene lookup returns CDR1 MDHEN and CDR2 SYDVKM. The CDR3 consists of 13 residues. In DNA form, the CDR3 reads TGTGCCAGCCTCTCAGGTTTGACCTACGAGCAGTACTTC. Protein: CASLSGLTYEQYF.

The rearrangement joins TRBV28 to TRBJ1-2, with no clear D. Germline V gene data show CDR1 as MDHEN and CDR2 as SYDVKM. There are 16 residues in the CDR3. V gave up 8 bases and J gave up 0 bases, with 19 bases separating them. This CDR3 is CASSTYKGGSNYGYTF. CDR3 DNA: TGTGCCAGCTCGACCTACAAGGGAGGTTCTAACTATGGCTACACCTTC.

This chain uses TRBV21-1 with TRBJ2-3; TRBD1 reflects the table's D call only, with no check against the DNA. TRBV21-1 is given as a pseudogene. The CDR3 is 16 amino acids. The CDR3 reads CASSKEGGTSTDTQYF. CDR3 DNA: TGTGCCAGCAGCAAAGAGGGGGGGACTAGCACAGATACGCAGTATTTT.

CDR3 coding DNA: TGTGCCAGCAGCGGAGGGGACGCCAAAAACATTCAGTACTTC. This translates into CASSGGDAKNIQYF. The chain uses TRBV9 and TRBJ2-4, with D perhaps being TRBD1 or TRBD2 (5 bases each). With 3 bases removed from V and 1 base from J, the gap between germline ends came to 8 bases. The CDR3 has 14 residues. The V gene's germline CDR1 is SGDLS and CDR2 YYNGEE.

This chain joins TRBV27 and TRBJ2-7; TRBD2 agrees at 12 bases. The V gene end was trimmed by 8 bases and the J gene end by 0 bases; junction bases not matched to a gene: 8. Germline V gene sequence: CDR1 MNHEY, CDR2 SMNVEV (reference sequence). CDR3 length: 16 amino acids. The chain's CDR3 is CASSRTSGIPSYEQYF. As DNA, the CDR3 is TGTGCCAGCTCTCGGACTAGCGGGATTCCCTCCTACGAGCAGTACTTC.

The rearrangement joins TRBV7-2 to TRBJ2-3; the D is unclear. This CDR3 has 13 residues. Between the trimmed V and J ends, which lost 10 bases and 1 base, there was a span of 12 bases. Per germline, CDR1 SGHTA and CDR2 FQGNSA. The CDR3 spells CATRFLGTDTQYF. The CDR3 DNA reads TGTGCCACCCGATTTCTGGGCACAGATACGCAGTATTTT.

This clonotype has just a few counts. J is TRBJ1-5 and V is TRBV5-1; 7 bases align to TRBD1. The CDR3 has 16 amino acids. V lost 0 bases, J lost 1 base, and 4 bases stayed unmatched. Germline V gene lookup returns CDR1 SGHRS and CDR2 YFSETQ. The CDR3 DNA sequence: TGCGCCAGCAGCTTGGGGACAGGCGAGAGCAATCAGCCCCAGCATTTT. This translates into CASSLGTGESNQPQHF.

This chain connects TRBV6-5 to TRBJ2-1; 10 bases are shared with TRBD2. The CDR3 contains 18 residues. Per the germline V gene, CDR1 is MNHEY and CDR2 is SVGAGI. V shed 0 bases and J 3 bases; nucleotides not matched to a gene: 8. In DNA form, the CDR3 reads TGTGCCAGCAGTTACTCGAGAAGGATAGCGGGAGGCTACAATGAGCAGTTCTTC. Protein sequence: CASSYSRRIAGGYNEQFF.

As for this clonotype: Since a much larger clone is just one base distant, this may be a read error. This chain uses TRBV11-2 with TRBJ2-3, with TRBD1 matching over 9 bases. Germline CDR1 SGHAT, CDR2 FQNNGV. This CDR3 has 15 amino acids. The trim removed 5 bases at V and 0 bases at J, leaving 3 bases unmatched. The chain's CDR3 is CASSTDRGSTDTQYF. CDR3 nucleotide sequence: TGTGCCAGCAGCACCGACAGGGGGAGCACAGATACGCAGTATTTT. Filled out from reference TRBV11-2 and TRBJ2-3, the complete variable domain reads EAGVAQSPRYKIIEKRQSVAFWCNPISGHATLYWYQQILGQGPKLLIQFQNNGVVDDSQLPKDRFSAERLKGVDSTLKIQPAKLEDSAVYLCASSTDRGSTDTQYFGPGTRLTVL.

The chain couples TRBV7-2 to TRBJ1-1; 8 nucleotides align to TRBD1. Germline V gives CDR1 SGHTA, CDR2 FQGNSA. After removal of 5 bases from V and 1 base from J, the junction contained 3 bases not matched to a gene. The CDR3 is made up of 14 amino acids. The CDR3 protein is CASSHRGTNTEAFF. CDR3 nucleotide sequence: TGTGCCAGCAGCCACAGGGGGACGAACACTGAAGCTTTCTTT.

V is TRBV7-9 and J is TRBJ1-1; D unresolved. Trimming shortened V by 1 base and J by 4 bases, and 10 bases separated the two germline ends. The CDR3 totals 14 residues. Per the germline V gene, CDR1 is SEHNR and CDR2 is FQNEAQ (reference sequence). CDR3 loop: CASSLVGASTEAFF. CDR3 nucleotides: TGTGCCAGCAGCTTAGTAGGAGCGTCCACTGAAGCTTTCTTT.

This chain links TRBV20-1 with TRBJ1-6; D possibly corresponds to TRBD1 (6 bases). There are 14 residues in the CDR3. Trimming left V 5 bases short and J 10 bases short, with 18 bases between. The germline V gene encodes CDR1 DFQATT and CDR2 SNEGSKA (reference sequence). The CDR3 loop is CSAPQKGGGSPLHF. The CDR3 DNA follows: TGCAGTGCTCCCCAGAAGGGCGGGGGCTCACCCCTCCACTTT.